The 8 T cell receptor beta chains presented below share a single source sample, sequenced in a study of tumor-infiltrating lymphocytes in primary liver carcinoma. It was from about 20-30 mg of unsorted bulk tissue that RNA and DNA were co-extracted. The authors made TCR beta cDNA from 400 to 550 ng total RNA with a constant-region primer. Three nested multiplex PCR rounds, a slightly modified ARM-PCR, produced the libraries for TCR beta. PCR rounds one and two used TRBV1-TRBV30 forward primers with a C-beta reverse primer for approximately 11 cycles each. TCRdb recomputed calls from the multiplex PCR reads with MiXCR, one row per CDR3 protein. The data contain tens of thousands of distinct CDR3 sequences, roughly two thirds of them seen just once; the ten biggest clones take up roughly two fifths. Sequences were obtained from liver tumor tissue from sampling region 4. Subset specified: tumor region T4, right-lateral pole. The source is a man in his forties or fifties with primary liver carcinoma and hepatitis B virus infection.

With respect to this clonotype: Because the CDR3 is missing its conserved closing phenylalanine or tryptophan, this is likely a read error. The DNA is left out, because the CDR3 cannot be placed on it with certainty; the CDR3 is given as TCRdb lists it. The chain recombines TRBV11-2 with TRBJ2-1; TRBD2 is the table's D call, not checked against the DNA. Germline values: CDR1 SGHAT, CDR2 FQNNGV. The CDR3 is 14 amino acids long, termini counted. CDR3 amino acids: CVSSLDTSGRSLFL.

To note about this clonotype: One end of the junction is discordant with germline, which a read error may explain. The gene calls are TRBV4-1 and TRBJ2-1, with D possibly called TRBD1 or TRBD2 (5 bases each). CDR3 length equals 15 residues. Germline CDR1 and CDR2: MGHRA and YSYEKL. As DNA, the CDR3 is TGCGCCAGCGGGGCGGGCGGCAGCTCCTACAATGTGCAGTTCTTC. This gives the protein CASGAGGSSYNVQFF.

Turning to this clonotype: At one boundary the junction diverges from the germline segment, which might be a read error. The rearrangement uses TRBV12-3 or TRBV12-4 and TRBJ1-2; D ambiguous. This CDR3 is built from 14 residues. The CDR3 DNA follows: TGTGTCAGCAGTTTTAGGGCTTCAGCCTATGGCTACACCTTC. It specifies CVSSFRASAYGYTF.

This chain uses TRBV11-2 with TRBJ2-3; weak D call: TRBD1 (6 bases). Germline loops: CDR1 SGHAT, CDR2 FQNNGV. The V end was cut by 8 bases, the J end by 3 bases, with 18 bases between. The CDR3 has 15 residues. The CDR3, as DNA: TGTGCCAGCGGTACTCGGGACATGGGGACAGATACGCAGTATTTT. It translates to CASGTRDMGTDTQYF. The whole variable domain, filled in from reference TRBV11-2 and TRBJ2-3, reads EAGVAQSPRYKIIEKRQSVAFWCNPISGHATLYWYQQILGQGPKLLIQFQNNGVVDDSQLPKDRFSAERLKGVDSTLKIQPAKLEDSAVYLCASGTRDMGTDTQYFGPGTRLTVL.

J is TRBJ2-7 and V is TRBV5-6, with TRBD2 matching 9 bases. The junction had 8 bases not matched to a gene; V was cut back by 2 bases and J by 5 bases. From germline, CDR1 is SGHDT and CDR2 YYEEEE. CDR3 size: 15 residues. This chain's CDR3 is CASSFMASGMHEQYF. Here the CDR3 DNA reads TGTGCCAGCAGCTTCATGGCTAGCGGGATGCACGAGCAGTACTTC.

This clonotype was counted once. Because it lacks the conserved phenylalanine or tryptophan at the end, this CDR3 is likely a read error. It is unclear where the CDR3 begins or ends on the DNA, so no DNA is shown, and the CDR3 is as TCRdb lists it. The J gene is TRBJ2-1, the V gene TRBV29-1; no check of the table's D call, TRBD2, against the DNA was made. The germline V gene has CDR1 SQVTM and CDR2 ANQGSEA. Ends included, the CDR3 has 11 residues. CDR3 loop: CSVESRDELFL.

A word on this clonotype: This may be a read error, as it is one base from a much larger clone. This chain connects TRBV5-1 to TRBJ1-1, with 7 bases matching TRBD1. From germline, CDR1 is SGHRS and CDR2 YFSETQ. This CDR3 is built from 15 residues. The CDR3 DNA reads as TGCGCCAGCAGCGTCCGACAGGGCATGGCCACTGGAGCTTTCTTT. Its protein is CASSVRQGMATGAFF. The entire variable domain, with the rest obtained from reference TRBV5-1 and TRBJ1-1, is as follows: KAGVTQTPRYLIKTRGQQVTLSCSPISGHRSVSWYQQTPGQGLQFLFEYFSETQRNKGNFPGRFSGRQFSNSRSEMNVSTLELGDSALYLCASSVRQGMATGAFFGQGTRLTVV.

The chain combines TRBV5-1 with TRBJ1-6; a weak D match, TRBD1 (6 bases). CDR3 length: 15 amino acids. Germline values: CDR1 SGHRS, CDR2 YFSETQ. Trimming removed 0 bases at V and 10 bases at J, with 14 bases between. In DNA, the CDR3 is TGCGCCAGCAGCTTGGAGGGACAAGAGTCCTCACCCCTCCACTTT. Amino acid sequence: CASSLEGQESSPLHF.